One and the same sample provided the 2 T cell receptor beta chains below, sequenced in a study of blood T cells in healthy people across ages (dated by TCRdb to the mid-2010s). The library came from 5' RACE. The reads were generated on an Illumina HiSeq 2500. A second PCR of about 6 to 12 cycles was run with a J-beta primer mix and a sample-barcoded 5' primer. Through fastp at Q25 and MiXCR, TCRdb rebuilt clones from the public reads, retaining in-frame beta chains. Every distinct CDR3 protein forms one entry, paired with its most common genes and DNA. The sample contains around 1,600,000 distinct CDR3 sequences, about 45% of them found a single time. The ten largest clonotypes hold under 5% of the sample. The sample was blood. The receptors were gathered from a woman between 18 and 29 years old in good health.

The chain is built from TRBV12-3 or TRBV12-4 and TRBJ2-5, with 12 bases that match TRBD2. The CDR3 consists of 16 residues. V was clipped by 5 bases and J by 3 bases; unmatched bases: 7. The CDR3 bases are TGTGCCAGCAGTCCTACGACTAGCGGGAGCAAAGAGACCCAGTACTTC. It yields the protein CASSPTTSGSKETQYF.

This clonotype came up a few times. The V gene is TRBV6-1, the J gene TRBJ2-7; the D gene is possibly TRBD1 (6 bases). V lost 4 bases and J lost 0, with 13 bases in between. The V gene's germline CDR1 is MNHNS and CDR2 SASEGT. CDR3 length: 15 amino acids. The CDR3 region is CASSGGQTSSYEQYF. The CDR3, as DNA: TGTGCCAGCAGTGGAGGACAGACCAGCTCCTACGAGCAGTACTTC.